What follows describes a single T cell receptor beta chain. The repertoire was sequenced with immunoSEQ multiplex PCR; TCRdb's copy has only in-frame clones and lacks some. The sample lists some 190,000 clones; approximately 80% were seen once. This specimen belongs to a study of blood T cell repertoires in COVID-19. Study-level information: From T cells, B-cell-depleted T cells, or PBMCs came the material, which was cDNA or gDNA.

Participants were aged roughly 18 to 90 years, lived in some 23 US areas, and enrolled virtually. Participants were placed into cohorts based on the clinical history they reported. V was clipped by 5 bases and J by 1 base; unmatched bases: 12. Germline V gives CDR1 KGHSH, CDR2 LQKENI. CDR3 size: 19 residues. V and J are TRBV18 and TRBJ1-4; 11 bases match TRBD1. Sequenced material: PBMCs or T cells enriched from blood (not recorded which). This receptor was taken from a man aged 25-45 years with acute COVID-19. CDR3 nucleotide sequence: TGTGCCAGCTCATCTCGGACAGGGGGCGCGGGGAGAACTAATGAAAAACTGTTTTTT. This sequence encodes CASSSRTGGAGRTNEKLFF. The whole variable domain, filled in from reference TRBV18 and TRBJ1-4, reads NAGVMQNPRHLVRRRGQEARLRCSPMKGHSHVYWYRQLPEEGLKFMVYLQKENIIDESGMPKERFSAEFPKEGPSILRIQQVVRGDSAAYFCASSSRTGGAGRTNEKLFFGSGTQLSVL.